The TCR beta chain described here comes from a study of blood T cells in healthy people across ages. At the level of the study: Capture via template switching afforded approximately one barcoded beta molecule per two T cells.

Using a J-beta primer mix together with a sample-barcoded 5' primer, a second PCR was run for about 6 to 11 cycles. A single record per CDR3 protein comes from TCRdb applying MiXCR to the 5' RACE reads. The data show some 1.4 million distinct CDR3 sequences, roughly 40% seen once. In this sample, this clonotype turned up a few times. Its specificity is not known. Findings and caveats of the study: It was not possible, with unsorted PBMCs, to conclusively compare naive and antigen-experienced cells. Per-million-T-cell TCR beta diversity fell roughly linearly with age. A strong correlation was found between TCR beta diversity and the percentage of naive T cells.

The CDR3 contains 15 residues. The V and J ends lost 4 bases and 5 bases, in that order; junction bases with no gene match: 6. Germline loops: CDR1 SGHRS, CDR2 YFSETQ. The sequenced sample was blood. This chain uses TRBV5-1 with TRBJ2-3; TRBD2 matches 11 bases. This receptor was obtained from a woman under 30 in good health. Here the CDR3 reads CASSETSGSLDTQYF. In DNA form, the CDR3 reads TGCGCCAGCAGCGAAACTAGCGGGAGTCTAGATACGCAGTATTTT.